The sequence of this T cell receptor (beta chain) was determined in a study of cytomegalovirus exposure and HLA in healthy donors (dated by TCRdb to about 2017). At the level of the whole study: An earlier analysis of fewer than 750 of the donors reported under 300 Gb of sequence data and 95 million to 120 million unique TCR beta sequences obtained from approximately 180 million T cells. A handful of DR-DQ haplotypes were handled as single units for association and clustering because linkage in the cohort was strong. In a later genetic analysis, genome-wide SNP genotypes for about 55% of the 666 donors were used, and that subset was treated as a discovery cohort. The number of donors typed differed by locus, with about 629-640 for A, B, C, DRB1 and DQB1, around 560 for DQA1, nearly 610 for DPA1, and around 460 for DPB1. Among a few hundred genotyped donors of the cohort, an average of around 240,000 unique TCR beta nucleotide sequences were sequenced per donor, around 20% of them non-productive. All discovery cohort repertoires had been generated using a single sequencing platform. The study profiled the T cell repertoires of approximately 700 subjects by immunosequencing and related them to cytomegalovirus serostatus. Among the roughly 400 genotyped donors, about 83% belonged to the genetic ancestry cluster associated with self-reported Caucasian donors. High-throughput TCR immunosequencing, statistical association of individual TCRs with disease status, and machine learning were combined to predict cytomegalovirus infection status. An earlier analysis of 587 of the donors applied high-throughput TCR beta sequencing to assess whether each TCR beta V gene segment acted as functional or pseudogenic. HLA typing covered class I and class II loci at four-digit resolution. The later analysis used no new phenotypic data to find candidate immune exposures, relying instead on TCR beta sequences and their occurrence across donors. The aim of the study was to test whether cataloging public T cell receptors could identify signatures of past pathogen exposure. A separate validation cohort of approximately 120 different subjects was used in addition to the 666-subject first cohort. Alongside the repertoire data, information on donor age, sex, ethnicity and CMV serostatus was compiled. A later analysis re-analyzed previously published TCR beta repertoires from approximately 670 donors and added high-resolution HLA genotyping to study TCR occurrence patterns. Approximately 300 gigabases of sequencing data and around 80 million unique TCR sequences made up an early release that covered several hundred HLA-typed donors. What the authors observed across the whole study: A later analysis found that HLA-associated TCR beta chains were more clonally expanded and had lower generation probabilities than equally common non-associated chains. A later analysis found that most CMV-associated TCR beta chains appeared HLA-restricted, with HLA associations seemingly driven largely by CMV exposure. In both the original and validation cohorts, the classifier was reported to diagnose cytomegalovirus status with high specificity and sensitivity. This cohort had only TCR beta chains sequenced, and the lack of alpha or paired-chain data limited which features could be detected. The 87-base-pair reads could not distinguish some IMGT-functional V segments, including TRBV6-2 and TRBV6-3, so those segments were excluded. According to the authors, the approach could potentially be generalized to other disease states and immunological phenotypes. A later analysis found that TCR association rates varied across HLA loci, with DRB1 alleles showing the most associated TCRs and HLA-C alleles the fewest. Linkage disequilibrium might explain the correlated functional status among segregating V segments, but an unknown experimental factor could not be ruled out. A cluster of highly shared sequence variants was judged likely to represent a technical artifact of the sequencing pipeline. In a later analysis, several top co-occurrence clusters were reported to appear linked to parvovirus B19, influenza, CMV and Epstein-Barr virus. In a later analysis, some 18,000 TCR beta sequences were associated with specific HLA alleles at a false discovery rate of 0.05. While some public TCRs were present in many individuals, most TCR sequences turned up only very rarely across donors. A few of the identified cytomegalovirus-associated TCR beta chains were confirmed in vitro to be specific for cytomegalovirus antigens. Because some donors lacked HLA typing at each locus, the association tests relied only on the typed subset. Strong co-occurrence of HLA alleles, especially DR and DQ, made assigning TCR associations to individual alleles difficult. A further reported finding was that TCR beta sequences accurately predicted the HLA-A and HLA-B alleles for most subjects in the first cohort. The study gave a list of 150 to 200 TCR beta chains associated with cytomegalovirus. Because counts were too low, 15 to 20 rarely observed V segments, including chromosome 9 orphons, were excluded from the earlier analysis of several hundred of the donors. For the cohort, immune exposure information was limited to CMV serostatus. In a later genetic analysis, a missense DCLRE1C variant was associated with V-gene and J-gene trimming of TCR beta chains, and the association was replicated in an independent cohort. Sequencing depth was assumed to be roughly uniform across donors in the presence/absence analyses, though that assumption may not hold. According to a later genetic analysis, donors in an Asian-associated ancestry cluster had fewer N-insertions in productive TCRs than the approximately 700-donor mean. In an earlier analysis of around 600 of the donors, most TCR beta V segments were observed in productive rearrangements about 87% or about 30% of the time, broadly matching IMGT annotations.

Trimming removed 4 bases from V and 9 bases from J; the gene matches leave 10 bases unexplained. The germline V gene specifies SGDLS as CDR1 and YYNGEE as CDR2. Including cysteine and phenylalanine, the CDR3 has 15 amino acids. Of all the DNA, just the CDR3 is kept, 45 bases in frame from base 1. Libraries were built with the immunoSEQ multiplex PCR assay. For the multiplex PCR, a mixture combining 60 forward primers for TCR Vbeta segments and 13 reverse primers for TCR Jbeta segments was used. The CDR3 region of rearranged TCR beta genes was amplified from genomic DNA with a multiplex PCR assay. The amplified TCR beta libraries were sequenced on the Illumina HiSeq System as 87-base-pair reads. The original pipeline was this. A later analysis tallied around 87 million unique TCR beta chains across the 666 repertoires, and roughly 11 million of those chains were shared by two or more donors. A nearest-neighbor algorithm error-corrected the raw reads and collapsed the reads into unique sequences, merging closely related sequences to remove PCR and sequencing errors. Alignment of CDR3 sequences to IMGT reference sequences was used to assign V, D and J gene segments. For a sequence to be retained, a match of at least six nucleotides to both a V gene segment and a J gene segment was required. Rearrangements were classified as productive when the CDR3 lacked stop codons and remained in frame with V and J, and all other rearrangements were classified as non-productive. Following IMGT convention, CDR3 was defined as the stretch from the second conserved V-encoded cysteine up to the conserved J-encoded phenylalanine. Sequences without an unambiguous match to a single V gene segment were excluded from the earlier analysis of a few hundred of the donors. In an earlier analysis of a few hundred of the donors, a V segment was called functional when productive rearrangements were above 56.7%, and segregating when the standard deviation between donors exceeded 5%. To diagnose cytomegalovirus status from the catalog of TCR beta chain sequences, a statistical classification framework was built. In a later analysis, V and J genes were assigned by comparing TCR nucleotide sequences against IMGT/GENE-DB human TR gene sequences. In a later analysis, CDR3 sequences and most-parsimonious VDJ recombination scenarios were assigned using the TCRdist pipeline. A later analysis defined each TCR beta chain by its CDR3 amino acid sequence plus V-gene family, and excluded reads lacking a unique V-gene family. As a way to deal with suspected cross-contamination and a sequencing artifact, a later analysis dropped hundreds of nucleotide sequences that were highly shared and had low generation probability. For each public chain, a later analysis derived a clonal expansion index from normalized ranks of inferred template counts within each repertoire. In a later analysis, generation probabilities were computed using a VDJ recombination model fitted to out-of-frame rearrangements, and the results were checked against IGoR. A later analysis scored TCR-TCR, TCR-HLA and TCR-CMV co-occurrence with hypergeometric tests, applying a repertoire-size bias correction to TCR pairs. A later analysis estimated false discovery rates by permuting HLA or CMV assignments 20 times. In a later analysis, co-occurring TCRs were grouped using DBSCAN, with TCRdist sequence similarity added in when clustering inside HLA-allele-positive subsets. For co-occurrence clustering, repertoires with fewer than 30,000 or more than 120,000 public chains were excluded, along with roughly 5 repertoires with anomalous nucleotide sharing. The table comes from immuneACCESS by way of TCRdb, which keeps in-frame sequences with V and J called. Part of the clones is missing from these tables; in studies checked, under half for an unresolved V gene and the rest for unknown reasons. V and J calls plus clone size are reproduced from that table; the DNA served to infer D and trimming. Within this sample are some 110,000 clones, with around 86% of them counted one time only. Of the sample, about 2% is held by the ten largest clones.

In total, over 600 healthy bone marrow donors made up the cohort. Cohort members were all nominally healthy when sampled, although unrecorded immune exposures were likely present. The donor tested CMV seronegative, placing the donor among the 352 seronegative members of the cohort. A peripheral blood sample was collected from each donor, and TCR beta sequencing was performed on peripheral blood mononuclear cells. The Qiagen DNeasy Blood Extraction Kit was used to extract genomic DNA from the blood cell samples. Concerning this clone: The antigen it binds to is not known. No much larger clonotype is one base removed from it; base qualities were not supplied.

Sequencing was done on a sample of PBMCs. This clonotype originated in a man younger than 40 in good health and CMV-seronegative. The V and J genes are TRBV9 and TRBJ2-1, with 10 bases aligning to TRBD2. The DNA sequence is TGTGCCAGCAGCTCCGAGCGGGGGGGCCCGATTGAGCAGTTCTTC. This codes for CASSSERGGPIEQFF.